A selection of T cell receptor beta chains follows, all from one sample in a study of cytomegalovirus exposure and HLA in healthy donors. TCRdb's table, derived via immunoSEQ multiplex PCR, lists solely in-frame clones and lacks some. Among some 210,000 clones listed, around 78% were seen once. Sequenced: PBMCs. These receptor sequences come from a woman in her late teens or twenties in good health and CMV-seronegative. Both conserved end residues are part of each CDR3. The D gene is left open where the match is weak. Clone size is not always given. Where it is, it says once, few, many or a class for expanded clones.

D	V	J	length	size	DNA	CDR3
NA	TRBV25-1	TRBJ2-1	13	NA	TGTGCCAGCAGGCAGGGCTCCTACAATGAGCAGTTCTTC	CASRQGSYNEQFF
TRBD1	TRBV30	TRBJ1-2	13	NA	TGTGCCGGCATAAAAAGCAGGGGGTATGGCTACACCTTC	CAGIKSRGYGYTF
NA	TRBV7-2	TRBJ1-1	11	NA	TGTGCCAGCAGCCCCCACTATGAAGCTTTCTTT	CASSPHYEAFF
NA	TRBV5-1	TRBJ1-3	16	NA	TGCGCCAGCAGCCCGACGGGGGCAGACGTGGGAAACACCATATATTTT	CASSPTGADVGNTIYF
TRBD1	TRBV18	TRBJ2-3	14	NA	TGTGCCAGCCGAAACAGGGGGTCCACAGATACGCAGTATTTT	CASRNRGSTDTQYF
NA	TRBV27	TRBJ2-5	15	once	TGTGCCAGCAGTTTAAGCAGGACACGTCAAGAGACCCAGTACTTC	CASSLSRTRQETQYF
TRBD2	TRBV19	TRBJ2-3	16	NA	TGTGCCAGTAGTCTTCTAGCGGGAGGCCGCACAGATACGCAGTATTTT	CASSLLAGGRTDTQYF
NA	TRBV4-1	TRBJ2-7	14	NA	TGCGCCAGCAGCAGAATAGATGGAGTCTACGAGCAGTACTTC	CASSRIDGVYEQYF
NA	TRBV19	TRBJ1-6	13	few	TGTGCCAGTAGTTCGCAAGAATATTCACCCCTCCACTTT	CASSSQEYSPLHF
NA	TRBV30	TRBJ1-3	17	NA	TGTGCCTGGAGTGTAGGTCATCCGTCAAACTCTGGAAACACCATATATTTT	CAWSVGHPSNSGNTIYF
TRBD2	TRBV19	TRBJ2-1	15	NA	TGTGCCAGTAAATGGACTAGCGGGAGTAGTAATGAGCAGTTCTTC	CASKWTSGSSNEQFF
TRBD1	TRBV6-5	TRBJ2-5	12	NA	TGTGCCAGCAGTCAGGGGGCAGAGACCCAGTACTTC	CASSQGAETQYF
NA	TRBV6-6	TRBJ2-7	14	once	TGTGCCAGCAGGGAACTAGTGCCCTTCGACGAGCAGTACTTC	CASRELVPFDEQYF
TRBD2	TRBV5-1	TRBJ2-3	15	NA	TGCGCCAGCAGCTTGGGTTCTAGCGGGGACGATACGCAGTATTTT	CASSLGSSGDDTQYF
NA	TRBV21-1	TRBJ1-5	15	NA	TGTGCCAGCAGCAAATGGACAGGGGGCAGGCAGCCCCAGCATTTT	CASSKWTGGRQPQHF
NA	TRBV6-6	TRBJ2-3	16	NA	TGTGCCAGCAGTTATACCTGGACAGAAGCCACAGATACGCAGTATTTT	CASSYTWTEATDTQYF
NA	TRBV4-1	TRBJ1-4	15	NA	TGCGCCAGCAGCCAAGAGGGACTTCCTAATGAAAAACTGTTTTTT	CASSQEGLPNEKLFF
NA	TRBV9	TRBJ2-2	14	NA	TGTGCCAGCAGCGTAGATAAGGTCCCCGGGGAGCTGTTTTTT	CASSVDKVPGELFF
NA	TRBV2	TRBJ2-1	12	once	TGTGCCACCAAAATGGATCGGAATGAGCAGTTCTTC	CATKMDRNEQFF
NA	TRBV9	TRBJ2-1	15	NA	TGTGCCAGCAGCGTAGGCGGGGGCCAATTGCATGAGCAGTTCTTC	CASSVGGGQLHEQFF
NA	TRBV4-2	TRBJ1-2	16	NA	TGTGCCAGCAGCCAAGAACAAAGGGTGGCTAACTATGGCTACACCTTC	CASSQEQRVANYGYTF
NA	TRBV28	TRBJ1-1	15	once	TGTGCCAGCAGTTACAGAAACCTCATGAACACTGAAGCTTTCTTT	CASSYRNLMNTEAFF
NA	TRBV19	TRBJ2-7	16	NA	TGTGCCAGTAGTATGGGTCGGGATGGAGACCCCTACGAGCAGTACTTC	CASSMGRDGDPYEQYF